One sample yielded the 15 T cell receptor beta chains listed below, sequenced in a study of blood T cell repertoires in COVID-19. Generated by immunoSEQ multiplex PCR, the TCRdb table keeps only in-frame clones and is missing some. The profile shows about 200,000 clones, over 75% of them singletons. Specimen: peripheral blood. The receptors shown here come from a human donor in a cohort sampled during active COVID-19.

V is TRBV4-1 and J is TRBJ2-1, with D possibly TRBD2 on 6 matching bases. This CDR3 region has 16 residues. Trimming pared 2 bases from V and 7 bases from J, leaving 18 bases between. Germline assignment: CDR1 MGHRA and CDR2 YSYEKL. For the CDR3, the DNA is TGCGCCAGCAGCCAACTGATACTAGCACTTCGGAATGAGCAGTTCTTC. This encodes CASSQLILALRNEQFF.

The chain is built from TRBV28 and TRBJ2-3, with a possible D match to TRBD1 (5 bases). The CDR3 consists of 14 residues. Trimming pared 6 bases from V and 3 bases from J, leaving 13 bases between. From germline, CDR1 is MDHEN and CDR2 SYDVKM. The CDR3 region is CASSPMGPTDTQYF. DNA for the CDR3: TGTGCCAGCAGCCCGATGGGGCCGACAGATACGCAGTATTTT.

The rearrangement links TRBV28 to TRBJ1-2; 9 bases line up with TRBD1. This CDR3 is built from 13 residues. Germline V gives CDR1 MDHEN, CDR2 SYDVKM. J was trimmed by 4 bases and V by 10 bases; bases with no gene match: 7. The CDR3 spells CATTTGGGYGYTF. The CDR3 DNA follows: TGTGCCACCACGACAGGGGGAGGCTATGGCTACACCTTC.

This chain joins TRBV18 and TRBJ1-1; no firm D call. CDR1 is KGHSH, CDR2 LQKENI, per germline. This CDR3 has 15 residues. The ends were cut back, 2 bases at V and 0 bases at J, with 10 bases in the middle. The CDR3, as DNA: TGTGCCAGCTCACCATTCGGTGACATGAACACTGAAGCTTTCTTT. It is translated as CASSPFGDMNTEAFF.

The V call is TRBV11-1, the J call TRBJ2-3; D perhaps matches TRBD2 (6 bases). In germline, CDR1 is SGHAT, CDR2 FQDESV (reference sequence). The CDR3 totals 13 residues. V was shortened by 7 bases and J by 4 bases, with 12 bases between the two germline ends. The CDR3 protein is CASTDWEADTQYF. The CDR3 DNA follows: TGTGCCAGCACCGACTGGGAGGCAGATACGCAGTATTTT.

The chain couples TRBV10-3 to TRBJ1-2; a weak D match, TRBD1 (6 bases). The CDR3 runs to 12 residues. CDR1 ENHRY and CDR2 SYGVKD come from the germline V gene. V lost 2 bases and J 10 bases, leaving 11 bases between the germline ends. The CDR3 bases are TGTGCCATCAGTGAGGGGGGCTGGGACTACACCTTC. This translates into CAISEGGWDYTF.

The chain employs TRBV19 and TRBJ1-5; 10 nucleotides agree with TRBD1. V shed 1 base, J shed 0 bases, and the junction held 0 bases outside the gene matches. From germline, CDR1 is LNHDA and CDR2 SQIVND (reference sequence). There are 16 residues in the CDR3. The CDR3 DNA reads TGTGCCAGTAGTATAGGGACAGGGGGTAGCAATCAGCCCCAGCATTTT. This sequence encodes CASSIGTGGSNQPQHF.

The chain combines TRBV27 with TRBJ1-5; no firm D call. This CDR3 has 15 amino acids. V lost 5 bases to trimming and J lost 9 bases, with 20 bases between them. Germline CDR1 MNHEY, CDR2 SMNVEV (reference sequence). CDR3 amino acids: CASSPVPTSRWPQHF. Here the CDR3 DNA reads TGTGCCAGCAGTCCGGTACCGACTTCGCGTTGGCCCCAGCATTTT.

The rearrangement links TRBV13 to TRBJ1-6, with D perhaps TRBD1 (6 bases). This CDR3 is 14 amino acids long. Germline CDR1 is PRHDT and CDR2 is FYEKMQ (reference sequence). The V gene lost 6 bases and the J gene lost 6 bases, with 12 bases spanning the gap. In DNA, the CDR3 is TGTGCCAGCAGTCGAGACAGGAGTAATTCACCCCTCCACTTT. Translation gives CASSRDRSNSPLHF.

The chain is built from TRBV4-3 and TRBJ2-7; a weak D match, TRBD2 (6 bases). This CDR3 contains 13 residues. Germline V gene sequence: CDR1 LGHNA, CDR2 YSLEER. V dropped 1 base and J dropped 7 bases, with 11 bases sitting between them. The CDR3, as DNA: TGCGCCAGCAGCCAAGGATCAGGGAGGGAGCAGTACTTC. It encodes CASSQGSGREQYF.

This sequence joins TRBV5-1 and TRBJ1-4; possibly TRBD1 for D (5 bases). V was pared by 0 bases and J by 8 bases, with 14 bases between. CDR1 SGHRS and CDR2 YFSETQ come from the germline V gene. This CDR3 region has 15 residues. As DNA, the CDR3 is TGCGCCAGCAGCTTGGCCGGGGGGTCGCAAGAAAAACTGTTTTTT. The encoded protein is CASSLAGGSQEKLFF.

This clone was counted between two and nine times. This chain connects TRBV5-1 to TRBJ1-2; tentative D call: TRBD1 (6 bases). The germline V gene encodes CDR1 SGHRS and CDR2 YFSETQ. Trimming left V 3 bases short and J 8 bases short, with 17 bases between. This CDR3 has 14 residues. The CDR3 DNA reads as TGCGCCAGCAGCTCGGGCGTGGGGGCGGAAGGCTACACCTTC. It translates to CASSSGVGAEGYTF.

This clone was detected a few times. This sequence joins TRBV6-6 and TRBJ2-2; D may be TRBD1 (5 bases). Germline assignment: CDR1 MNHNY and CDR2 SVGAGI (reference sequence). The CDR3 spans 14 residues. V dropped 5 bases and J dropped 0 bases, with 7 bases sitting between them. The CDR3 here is CASSQDTNTGELFF. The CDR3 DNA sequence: TGTGCCAGCAGTCAGGACACGAACACCGGGGAGCTGTTTTTT.

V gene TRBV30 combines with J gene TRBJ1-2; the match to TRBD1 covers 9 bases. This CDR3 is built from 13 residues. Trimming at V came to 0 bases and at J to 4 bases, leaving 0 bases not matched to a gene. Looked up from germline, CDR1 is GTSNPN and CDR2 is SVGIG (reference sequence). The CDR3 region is CAWSVTGGYGYTF. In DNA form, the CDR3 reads TGTGCCTGGAGTGTGACAGGGGGCTATGGCTACACCTTC. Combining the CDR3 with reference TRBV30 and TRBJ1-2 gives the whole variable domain SQTIHQWPATLVQPVGSPLSLECTVEGTSNPNLYWYRQAAGRGLQLLFYSVGIGQISSEVPQNLSASRPQDRQFILSSKKLLLSDSGFYLCAWSVTGGYGYTFGSGTRLTVV.

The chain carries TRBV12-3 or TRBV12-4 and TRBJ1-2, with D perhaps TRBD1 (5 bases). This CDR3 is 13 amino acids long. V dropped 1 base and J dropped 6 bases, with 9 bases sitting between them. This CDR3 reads CASSLGTLNGYTF. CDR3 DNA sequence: TGTGCCAGCAGTTTAGGGACACTCAATGGCTACACCTTC.